One T cell receptor beta chain is described in this entry. Noted time point: patch test 1, 2 weeks after DPC sensitization. Treatment denoted: therapeutic diphenylcyclopropenone sensitization with weekly scalp DPC. Blood draws came first, before each patch test. The data derive from a study of human T cells and chemical hapten exposure. Study background: Women made up most patients, who had alopecia areata, totalis or universalis.

The CDR3 is made up of 13 amino acids. Trimming stripped 2 bases from V and 4 bases from J, with 6 bases between. Germline assignment: CDR1 KGHSH and CDR2 LQKENI. TCRdb reprocessed the RACE reads via MiXCR and lists one record per CDR3 protein. The sample has around 110,000 distinct CDR3 sequences, 12% seen once. The receptor was derived from a woman aged 45-59 years with alopecia areata. Some clones in this sample may be carry-over from other donors' samples. The chain links TRBV18 to TRBJ2-1; D uncertain. This specimen consisted of whole blood, obtained in connection with sensitization to the hapten diphenylcyclopropenone (DPC). The chain's CDR3 is CASSPTTYNEQFF. Here the CDR3 DNA reads TGTGCCAGCTCACCAACCACTTACAATGAGCAGTTCTTC.